The 14 T cell receptor beta chains given below trace back to one sample, sequenced in a study of siplizumab effects on memory and regulatory T cells. Measured with immunoSEQ multiplex PCR; TCRdb has only the in-frame clones, and not every one. This sample has some 110,000 clones; less than 95% occur once, and the top ten carry under 2%. Material for sequencing was non-Treg CD4+ T cells sorted from blood. These receptors were collected from a human donor in good health.

The V gene is TRBV6-1, the J gene TRBJ1-4; D may be TRBD1 (6 bases). CDR1 and CDR2 from the germline V gene are MNHNS and SASEGT. The CDR3 runs 14 residues. Trimming shortened V by 7 bases and J by 7 bases, and 16 bases separated the two germline ends. The CDR3 spells CASTTGGAGEKLFF. In DNA, the CDR3 is TGTGCCAGCACCACGGGGGGCGCAGGTGAAAAACTGTTTTTT.

The CDR3 DNA is TGTGCCAGCAGCCGCCTGGTGTTGGGATACAATGAGCAGTTCTTC. Translation: CASSRLVLGYNEQFF. V is TRBV6-6 and J is TRBJ2-1; D is ambiguous. CDR1 is MNHNY and CDR2 is SVGAGI in the germline V gene (reference sequence). V lost 6 bases, J lost 4 bases, and 16 bases lay in between. This CDR3 has 15 amino acids.

V and J are TRBV7-3 and TRBJ2-1, with D perhaps matching TRBD1 or TRBD2 (5 bases each). Trimming took 5 bases from V and 9 from J, leaving 8 bases between them. Germline V gene sequence: CDR1 SGHTA, CDR2 FQGTGA. This CDR3 is built from 11 residues. In DNA, the CDR3 is TGTGCCAGCAGCATGGGACCTGAGCAGTTCTTC. It translates to CASSMGPEQFF.

The rearrangement links TRBV4-1 to TRBJ2-1, with TRBD2 identical over 7 bases. The CDR3 length is 17 residues. Trimming took 3 bases from V and 2 from J; bases not matched to a gene: 10. Germline CDR1 MGHRA, CDR2 YSYEKL. Here the CDR3 reads CASSHAPGLPTYNEQFF. CDR3 nucleotides: TGCGCCAGCAGCCATGCTCCGGGACTACCTACCTACAATGAGCAGTTCTTC.

This clone was detected only once. The V and J genes are TRBV2 and TRBJ2-1; 7 nucleotides match TRBD1. With 5 bases clipped from V and 6 bases from J, the junction kept 7 bases outside the gene matches. The CDR3 contains 14 residues. Germline-derived CDR1 and CDR2 are SNHLY and FYNNEI. This CDR3 reads CASSNEQGSNEQFF. CDR3 coding DNA: TGTGCCAGCAGTAATGAACAGGGGTCCAATGAGCAGTTCTTC.

The table lists this clone with a count of one. The CDR3 reads CASSSRRNTEAFF. In DNA form, the CDR3 reads TGTGCCAGCAGCTCCCGGAGGAACACTGAAGCTTTCTTT. The rearrangement uses TRBV7-8 and TRBJ1-1; no definite D call. This CDR3 has 13 residues. Germline CDR1 and CDR2: SGHVS and FQNEAQ. V was cut by 4 bases and J by 1 base, with 7 bases left in between.

The chain employs TRBV7-2 and TRBJ1-5; TRBD1 matches 7 bases. The germline V gene has CDR1 SGHTA and CDR2 FQGNSA. This CDR3 is built from 19 residues. The V and J ends lost 1 base and 0 bases, in that order; junction bases with no gene match: 12. CDR3 bases: TGTGCCAGCAGCTTAGTAGACGACAGGGTTGGGTATAGCAATCAGCCCCAGCATTTT. This sequence encodes CASSLVDDRVGYSNQPQHF.

The chain carries TRBV6-1 and TRBJ2-7; 9 bases map to TRBD1. There are 16 residues in the CDR3. The ends lost 4 bases at V and 2 bases at J; junction bases unmatched: 9. CDR1 is MNHNS and CDR2 is SASEGT in the germline V gene. The CDR3 DNA sequence: TGTGCCAGCAGTGCCCGTCCGGGACAGGGAACCTACGAGCAGTACTTC. It translates to CASSARPGQGTYEQYF.

CDR3 region: CASTPTGGLSEQYF. CDR3 nucleotide sequence: TGTGCCAGCACCCCGACAGGGGGATTGAGCGAGCAGTACTTC. The chain has TRBV6-5 and TRBJ2-7, with 9 bases matching TRBD1. The CDR3 loop spans 14 amino acids. Germline values: CDR1 MNHEY, CDR2 SVGAGI. The V gene end was trimmed by 7 bases and the J gene end by 6 bases; junction bases not matched to a gene: 10.

The chain has TRBV5-1 and TRBJ1-1; 7 bases are a match to TRBD1. Germline CDR1 SGHRS, CDR2 YFSETQ. The CDR3 consists of 14 residues. J lost 1 base, V lost 3 bases, and 3 bases had no gene match. CDR3 DNA sequence: TGCGCCAGCAGCTGGGGACAGACGAACACTGAAGCTTTCTTT. The encoded protein is CASSWGQTNTEAFF.

The chain is built from TRBV9 and TRBJ2-3, with D possibly matching TRBD2 (6 bases). V was trimmed by 1 base and J by 8 bases, leaving 17 bases between them. Germline V CDR1 and CDR2: SGDLS, YYNGEE. This CDR3 is built from 15 residues. The CDR3 region has the DNA TGTGCCAGCAGCGTAACTCGGGAGAATGACAGTACGCAGTATTTT. Its translation is CASSVTRENDSTQYF.

The rearrangement joins TRBV7-3 to TRBJ2-1, with 9 bases fitting TRBD2. Germline V CDR1 and CDR2: SGHTA, FQGTGA. This CDR3 comprises 15 residues. V lost 5 bases to trimming and J lost 2 bases; unmatched junction nucleotides: 4. CDR3 nucleotides: TGTGCCAGCAGCCAGACTAGCGGAGCCTACAATGAGCAGTTCTTC. It encodes CASSQTSGAYNEQFF.

The V call is TRBV6-5, the J call TRBJ2-7; D possibly corresponds to TRBD2 (6 bases). The ends were cut back, 5 bases at V and 2 bases at J, with 10 bases in the middle. This CDR3 has 13 residues. Germline loops: CDR1 MNHEY, CDR2 SVGAGI. CDR3 coding DNA: TGTGCCAGCAGTAGGGGCGGGGCCTACGAGCAGTACTTC. Translated, it gives CASSRGGAYEQYF.

The chain uses TRBV27 and TRBJ2-1; TRBD2 matches at 9 bases. This CDR3 region has 18 residues. After removal of 0 bases from V and 1 base from J, the junction contained 7 bases not matched to a gene. From germline, CDR1 is MNHEY and CDR2 SMNVEV (reference sequence). The CDR3 reads CASSLSRTSVRSYNEQFF. In DNA form, the CDR3 reads TGTGCCAGCAGTTTATCCAGGACTAGCGTAAGGTCCTACAATGAGCAGTTCTTC.